This T cell receptor beta chain was captured in a study of T cells after yellow fever vaccination. Study findings and constraints: Though weaker, the secondary response peaked faster, on day 5 versus 15.

CDR3 length equals 13 residues. V was clipped by 2 bases and J by 8 bases, with 12 bases between them. At least ten counts were recorded for this clonotype. Its antigen is still unknown. TCRdb redid the calling of the 5' RACE reads with MiXCR, one entry per CDR3 protein. The sample gives about 360,000 distinct CDR3 sequences, more than 5.5% of which show up once; approximately 16% is in the top ten. The material was PBMCs, obtained 5 days after the yellow fever booster vaccination. The chain joins TRBV12-3 or TRBV12-4 to TRBJ1-2; weak D call: TRBD1 (6 bases). The receptor was derived from a young man who received the YFV17D yellow fever vaccine. CDR3 DNA: TGTGCCAGCAGTTTATGGGGGCGGGACGGCTACACCTTC. Its translation: CASSLWGRDGYTF.